This is a list of T cell receptor beta chains from one sample in a study of CD8+ T cells in alopecia areata. Using immunoSEQ multiplex PCR, the repertoire was profiled, and TCRdb retains in-frame clones only, with some absent. In the table there are about 120,000 clones, around 50% of which are singletons. This material consisted of CD8+ T cells sorted from blood, taken at week 24, from a patient treated with tofacitinib. These receptors all come from a human donor with alopecia areata. Each CDR3 is given with its conserved first and last residue. The order of the fields is J gene, V gene, clone size, D gene, CDR3 protein, CDR3 DNA. D genes are given only for firm matches. Clone size is given for some rows only: seen once, a few or many times, or a class if the clone is expanded.

TRBJ2-1 | TRBV7-9 | NA | NA | CASSLPDGYNEQFF | TGTGCCAGCAGCTTACCGGACGGATACAATGAGCAGTTCTTC
TRBJ2-7 | TRBV29-1 | few | NA | CSVDGQDSSYEQYF | TGCAGCGTTGATGGGCAGGACAGCTCCTACGAGCAGTACTTC
TRBJ2-7 | TRBV7-6 | many | NA | CASSLGGGYEQYF | TGTGCCAGCAGCTTGGGTGGGGGATACGAGCAGTACTTC
TRBJ1-6 | TRBV19 | NA | NA | CASSFRDTNSPLHF | TGTGCCAGTAGTTTCCGGGACACCAACTCACCCCTCCACTTT
TRBJ2-7 | TRBV7-8 | NA | TRBD2 | CASSLAPGGIYEQYF | TGTGCCAGCAGCTTAGCCCCGGGGGGGATCTACGAGCAGTACTTC
TRBJ1-5 | TRBV2 | once | NA | CASSDWPDNQPQHF | TGTGCCAGCAGTGATTGGCCCGACAATCAGCCCCAGCATTTT
TRBJ2-1 | TRBV7-9 | few | NA | CASSLARGEQFF | TGTGCCAGCAGCTTAGCGCGGGGTGAGCAGTTCTTC
TRBJ2-5 | TRBV7-9 | NA | NA | CASSLEEAGQGAQYF | TGTGCCAGCAGCTTGGAAGAGGCGGGTCAAGGGGCCCAGTACTTC
TRBJ2-5 | TRBV4-1 | NA | NA | CASSQDQEETQYF | TGCGCCAGCAGCCAAGATCAGGAGGAGACCCAGTACTTC
TRBJ1-1 | TRBV30 | NA | NA | CAWRESGGRAEAFF | TGTGCCTGGAGGGAATCCGGGGGAAGGGCTGAAGCTTTCTTT
TRBJ2-7 | TRBV4-1 | NA | NA | CASSHSGTGFIEQYF | TGCGCCAGCAGCCATAGCGGGACAGGGTTTATTGAGCAGTACTTC